One sample yielded the 32 T cell receptor beta chains listed below, sequenced in a study of T cell clonality in common variable immunodeficiency. Some clones are missing from TCRdb's copy, which holds only in-frame ones; the method was immunoSEQ multiplex PCR. This sample has approximately 57,000 clones, each found more than once. Specimen: peripheral blood mononuclear cells. The source is a person aged 18-70 years in good health.

This clone turned up a few times. The sequenced fragment ends 3 residues before the CDR3 boundary, so the rest is inferred from the germline J gene. The chain uses TRBV5-1 and TRBJ2-3, with D maybe TRBD2 (5 bases). Germline lookup yields CDR1 SGHRS and CDR2 YFSETQ. CDR3 length equals 14 residues. The DNA read from the CDR3 is TGCGCCAGCAGCTGGCGGGCAGATCAAGAGACG. This encodes CASSWRADQET. The full CDR3 protein reads CASSWRADQETQYF.

This clone occurred many times. The read ends 3 residues shy of where the CDR3 ends; the end is completed using the germline J gene. The V gene is TRBV7-9, the J gene TRBJ1-2; 8 bases line up with TRBD1. There are 15 residues in the CDR3. Germline V gene data show CDR1 as SEHNR and CDR2 as FQNEAQ (reference sequence). The covered CDR3 bases are TGTGCCAGCAGCTTAGATCAGGGGGCCGTCTCAGGC. Amino acid sequence: CASSLDQGAVSG. The full CDR3 protein reads CASSLDQGAVSGYTF.

The sample holds a few counts of this clone. The read is 3 residues too short to cover the CDR3 end, so that end is filled in from the germline J gene. The rearrangement links TRBV5-4 to TRBJ2-1; the match to TRBD2 covers 8 bases. Germline CDR1 and CDR2: SGHNT and YYREEE (reference sequence). The ends lost 3 bases at V and 4 bases at J; junction bases unmatched: 3. The length of the CDR3 is 14 residues. The sequenced part of the CDR3 DNA is TGTGCCAGCAGCTGGACTAGCAAGTACAATGAG. Protein sequence: CASSWTSKYNE. The whole CDR3 reads CASSWTSKYNEQFF.

This clone was picked up many times. The read is 3 residues too short to cover the CDR3 end, so that end is filled in from the germline J gene. The rearrangement joins TRBV5-4 to TRBJ1-4; 8 nucleotides align to TRBD1. Losses at the gene ends were 4 bases for V and 8 bases for J; bases not matched to a gene: 7. CDR1 and CDR2 from the germline V gene are SGHNT and YYREEE (reference sequence). The CDR3 is made up of 14 amino acids. CDR3 sequence reads: CASSAGTGREKLFF. CDR3 bases read: TGTGCCAGCAGCGCCGGGACAGGTCGAGAAAAA.

This clone has ten or more counts. The read ends 3 residues shy of where the CDR3 ends; the end is completed using the germline J gene. V and J are TRBV30 and TRBJ1-2, with D uncertain. V lost 1 base and J 3 bases, leaving 21 bases between the germline ends. Germline V gene sequence: CDR1 GTSNPN, CDR2 SVGIG (reference sequence). This CDR3 has 17 amino acids. The covered CDR3 bases are TGTGCCTGGAGTGGGAGATCCGGCACAGCAGCCCACTATGGC. Translating gives CAWSGRSGTAAHYG. The whole CDR3 reads CAWSGRSGTAAHYGYTF.

This clone was found many times. The read comes to an end 3 residues before the CDR3 does, leaving the germline J gene to fill in the end. The gene calls are TRBV7-9 and TRBJ1-1; D gene uncertain. Looked up from germline, CDR1 is SEHNR and CDR2 is FQNEAQ (reference sequence). The CDR3 contains 15 residues. The V gene lost 5 bases and the J gene lost 5 bases, with 18 bases spanning the gap. The part of the CDR3 DNA that was read is TGTGCCAGCAGCCCTTTGGGCTCTTATGTAACTGAA. Amino acid sequence: CASSPLGSYVTE. The full-length CDR3 reads as CASSPLGSYVTEAFF. The full variable domain, with the rest looked up from reference TRBV7-9 and TRBJ1-1, is DTGVSQNPRHKITKRGQNVTFRCDPISEHNRLYWYRQTLGQGPEFLTYFQNEAQLEKSRLLSDRFSAERPKGSFSTLEIQRTEQGDSAMYLCASSPLGSYVTEAFFGQGTRLTVV.

Worth noting for this clone: The read terminates 3 residues ahead of where the CDR3 ends, so the germline J gene completes it. V usage is TRBV7-2 and J usage is TRBJ1-2; D ambiguous. The CDR3 is 15 amino acids. Germline assignment: CDR1 SGHTA and CDR2 FQGNSA. CDR3 loop: CASSLVPFAERDYTF. The CDR3 bases that were read are TGTGCCAGCAGCTTAGTCCCGTTCGCGGAGCGGGAC. The complete variable domain, with remaining parts taken from reference TRBV7-2 and TRBJ1-2, reads GAGVSQSPSNKVTEKGKDVELRCDPISGHTALYWYRQSLGQGLEFLIYFQGNSAPDKSGLPSDRFSAERTGGSVSTLTIQRTQQEDSAVYLCASSLVPFAERDYTFGSGTRLTVV.

This clone was seen many times. The CDR3 goes on 3 residues after the read ends, and that part is filled in from the germline J gene. The V call is TRBV28, the J call TRBJ2-2; a weak D match, TRBD1 (5 bases). Between the trimmed V and J ends, which lost 8 bases and 7 bases, there was a span of 14 bases. In germline, CDR1 is MDHEN, CDR2 SYDVKM. This CDR3 has 13 residues. Here the CDR3 reads CASLTLGRGELFF. The part of the CDR3 DNA that was read is TGTGCCAGCCTTACATTGGGGCGCGGGGAG.

The sample holds many counts of this clone. Read sequence stops 3 residues before the CDR3 end, and the germline J gene provides the missing end. The rearrangement joins TRBV6-2 or TRBV6-3 to TRBJ1-2; the match to TRBD1 covers 11 bases. The CDR3 loop spans 14 amino acids. Germline CDR1 and CDR2: MNHEY and SVGEGT. V shed 6 bases, J shed 2 bases, and the junction held 2 bases outside the gene matches. The CDR3 DNA, read in part, is TGTGCCAGCAGGCGGGACAGGGGGAACTATGGC. Translating it yields CASRRDRGNYG. The full CDR3 protein reads CASRRDRGNYGYTF.

A remark on this clone: The read falls 3 residues short of the CDR3 end, and the missing part is taken from the germline J gene. The chain couples TRBV6-2 or TRBV6-3 to TRBJ1-2; unclear D gene. The CDR3 spans 15 residues. Germline V gene sequence: CDR1 MNHEY, CDR2 SVGEGT. The CDR3 region is CASSLTSGAYNDYTF. The CDR3 DNA, read in part, is TGTGCCAGCAGCCTGACTAGCGGAGCCTACAATGAC.

Ten or more counts support this clone. The read falls 3 residues short of the CDR3 end, and the missing part is taken from the germline J gene. The genes are TRBV4-1 and TRBJ1-4; perhaps TRBD1 as D (6 bases). Deletions cut 2 bases from V and 6 bases from J, with 13 bases between. The germline gives CDR1 MGHRA, CDR2 YSYEKL. There are 15 residues in the CDR3. CDR3 amino acids: CASSQFWAGDEKLFF. The sequenced CDR3 bases are TGCGCCAGCAGCCAATTTTGGGCAGGGGATGAAAAA.

This clone has at least ten counts. The read terminates 3 residues before the CDR3 end, so the remaining end is supplied by the germline J gene. V and J are TRBV5-6 and TRBJ2-7, with TRBD1 identical over 8 bases. This CDR3 contains 14 residues. V dropped 0 bases and J dropped 5; count of bases not matched to a gene: 4. Germline V gene lookup returns CDR1 SGHDT and CDR2 YYEEEE. The CDR3 is CASSLGTGNHEQYF. CDR3 DNA (partial): TGTGCCAGCAGCTTGGGGACAGGGAACCACGAG.

This clone was observed many times. Read data end 3 residues before the CDR3 end; the end is taken from the germline J gene. The rearrangement uses TRBV2 and TRBJ2-1; perhaps TRBD1 as D (6 bases). The CDR3 extends over 14 amino acids. The V end was cut by 3 bases, the J end by 4 bases, with 10 bases between. CDR1 is SNHLY, CDR2 FYNNEI, per germline. The CDR3 DNA, read in part, is TGTGCCAGCAGTGAGCAGGGGCCGTACAATGAG. It specifies CASSEQGPYNE. The entire CDR3 protein reads CASSEQGPYNEQFF.

This clone was found many times. CDR3 bases read: TGCGCCAGCAGCACCGGACTAGCGGGGGATACG. It codes for CASSTGLAGDT. The full CDR3 protein reads CASSTGLAGDTQYF. The V gene is TRBV5-1, the J gene TRBJ2-3; 12 bases line up with TRBD2. The sequenced fragment ends 3 residues before the CDR3 boundary, so the rest is inferred from the germline J gene. V trimming: 4 bases; J trimming: 6 bases; junction bases outside the gene matches: 3. CDR3 length equals 14 residues. The V gene's germline CDR1 is SGHRS and CDR2 YFSETQ.

At least ten counts were recorded for this clone. The CDR3 is cut off 3 residues early in the read; its end comes from the germline J gene. The chain carries TRBV4-2 and TRBJ2-5, with 9 bases fitting TRBD1. This CDR3 region has 20 residues. Germline values: CDR1 LGHNA, CDR2 YNFKEQ. The junction had 23 bases not matched to a gene; V was cut back by 4 bases and J by 5 bases. The CDR3: CASSRPGGGTGSSDWETQYF. Partial CDR3 DNA: TGTGCCAGCAGCCGGCCGGGGGGCGGGACAGGGAGTTCGGATTGGGAGACC.

This clone has a count of ten or more. The CDR3 end falls 3 residues outside the read, so it is completed with the germline J gene. The chain employs TRBV27 and TRBJ2-1, with D perhaps TRBD1 (6 bases). Germline V CDR1 and CDR2: MNHEY, SMNVEV (reference sequence). The V and J ends lost 5 bases and 8 bases respectively, with 10 bases between them. This CDR3 comprises 12 residues. The CDR3 sequence is CASSQGLYEQFF. The part of the CDR3 DNA that was read is TGTGCCAGCAGTCAGGGGTTATATGAG.

This clone was counted many times. The read ends 3 residues shy of where the CDR3 ends; the end is completed using the germline J gene. The gene calls are TRBV19 and TRBJ2-2, with D possibly matching TRBD2 (7 bases). The CDR3 length is 16 residues. V was pared by 8 bases and J by 4 bases, with 20 bases between. CDR1 is LNHDA and CDR2 is SQIVND in the germline V gene (reference sequence). The part of the CDR3 DNA that was read is TGTGCCAGTCTTTCTCTTAAGGGGGAGGGCACCGGGGAG. Amino acids: CASLSLKGEGTGE. The full CDR3 protein reads CASLSLKGEGTGELFF.

This clone was observed many times. The CDR3 extends 3 residues past the end of the read, so its final part is completed from the germline J gene. The chain links TRBV19 to TRBJ2-2; unclear D gene. The CDR3 runs 15 residues. CDR1 is LNHDA and CDR2 is SQIVND in the germline V gene (reference sequence). Trimming cost V 6 bases and J 4 bases, with 15 bases left between them. Incomplete CDR3 DNA: TGTGCCAGTAGCCCAGGTGGTTCGGCCACCGGGGAG. Translating it yields CASSPGGSATGE. The whole CDR3 protein reads CASSPGGSATGELFF.

This clone was counted ten times or more. The DNA ends 3 residues before the CDR3 does, and the rest of the CDR3 is filled in from the germline J gene. The genes are TRBV2 and TRBJ2-7; possible D gene TRBD1, 5 bases. V lost 4 bases to trimming and J lost 6 bases, with 13 bases between them. CDR1 is SNHLY, CDR2 FYNNEI, per germline. This CDR3 has 13 residues. CDR3 amino acids: CASSAQGTPEQYF. The sequenced part of the CDR3 DNA is TGTGCCAGCAGTGCTCAGGGAACCCCCGAG.

The table lists this clone with many counts. The sequence runs out 3 residues before the end of the CDR3; the remainder is reconstructed from the germline J gene. V gene TRBV5-1 combines with J gene TRBJ1-1; possible D gene TRBD1, 5 bases. Trimming took 3 bases from V and 4 from J, leaving 10 bases between them. This CDR3 contains 13 residues. The germline gives CDR1 SGHRS, CDR2 YFSETQ. This chain's CDR3 is CASSSQGGTEAFF. CDR3 bases read: TGCGCCAGCAGCTCCCAGGGAGGCACTGAA.

This clone came up many times. Sequencing ends 3 residues short of the CDR3 end; the germline J gene provides the rest. The chain employs TRBV18 and TRBJ2-7; D is uncertain. The CDR3 extends over 12 amino acids. Germline assignment: CDR1 KGHSH and CDR2 LQKENI. V lost 1 base, J lost 6 bases, and 7 bases lay in between. CDR3 DNA, as far as it was read: TGTGCCAGCTCACCACTGCAGTCCGAG. The encoded protein is CASSPLQSE. The whole CDR3 protein reads CASSPLQSEQYF.

This clone was seen at least ten times. The sequenced fragment ends 3 residues before the CDR3 boundary, so the rest is inferred from the germline J gene. V gene TRBV12-3 or TRBV12-4 combines with J gene TRBJ2-1; 7 nucleotides line up with TRBD1. The junction had 8 bases not matched to a gene; V was cut back by 5 bases and J by 4 bases. CDR3 length: 15 residues. The part of the CDR3 DNA that was read is TGTGCCAGCAGTCAACAGGGGACCCTGTACAATGAG. It codes for CASSQQGTLYNE. The whole CDR3 protein is CASSQQGTLYNEQFF.

This clone came up many times. The read ends 3 residues shy of where the CDR3 ends; the end is completed using the germline J gene. The chain uses TRBV19 and TRBJ2-2; D is possibly TRBD1 (6 bases). The germline V gene encodes CDR1 LNHDA and CDR2 SQIVND (reference sequence). The CDR3 loop spans 15 amino acids. The CDR3 spells CASSANRATNEKLFF. The sequenced part of the CDR3 DNA is TGTGCCAGTAGTGCAAACAGGGCAACTAATGAAAAG.

There are many counts of this clone. Read sequence stops 3 residues before the CDR3 end, and the germline J gene provides the missing end. V usage is TRBV30 and J usage is TRBJ2-7; D unresolved. CDR1 is GTSNPN and CDR2 is SVGIG in the germline V gene (reference sequence). The CDR3 totals 14 residues. V lost 4 bases, J lost 0 bases, and 13 bases lay in between. CDR3 DNA, as far as it was read: TGTGCCTGGAAGAGGCAGGAAAGCTCCTACGAG. This translates into CAWKRQESSYE. From start to end, the CDR3 is CAWKRQESSYEQYF.

This clone has a count of ten or more. The read gets to within 3 residues of the CDR3 end, and the germline J gene fills in the rest. The chain recombines TRBV29-1 with TRBJ2-1; no clear D. Trimming stripped 4 bases from V and 7 bases from J, with 17 bases between. The germline gives CDR1 SQVTM, CDR2 ANQGSEA. The CDR3 is 14 residues long. CDR3 amino acids: CSVAQFKGRNEQFF. The part of the CDR3 DNA that was read is TGCAGCGTTGCGCAATTTAAAGGGCGAAATGAG.

This clone was detected ten times or more. The read ends 3 residues before the CDR3 terminus; that terminus is restored from the germline J gene. This chain connects TRBV7-2 to TRBJ1-5; D possibly corresponds to TRBD1 (5 bases). The V gene lost 3 bases and the J gene lost 6 bases, with 12 bases spanning the gap. Germline CDR1 reads SGHTA; CDR2 reads FQGNSA. The CDR3 consists of 14 residues. CDR3: CASSFARASQPQHF. The sequenced part of the CDR3 DNA is TGTGCCAGCAGCTTCGCCAGGGCGAGTCAGCCC.

This clone was observed at least ten times. The CDR3 end lies 3 residues beyond the end of the read and is filled in from the germline J gene. The V and J genes are TRBV20-1 and TRBJ2-3; unclear D gene. The germline V gene has CDR1 DFQATT and CDR2 SNEGSKA (reference sequence). V was shortened by 7 bases and J by 2 bases, with 10 bases between the two germline ends. This CDR3 region has 12 residues. CDR3 in amino acids: CSVGSSTDTQYF. The sequenced CDR3 bases are TGCAGTGTGGGCTCCTCCACAGATACG.

This clone was found many times. The read terminates 3 residues ahead of where the CDR3 ends, so the germline J gene completes it. This chain uses TRBV5-8 with TRBJ1-2; tentatively, D is TRBD1 (6 bases). The CDR3 is 15 residues long. In germline, CDR1 is SGHTS, CDR2 YDEGEE. The CDR3 is CASSLGSQGPYSYTF. Incomplete CDR3 DNA: TGTGCCAGCAGCTTGGGGTCCCAGGGGCCCTACTCC.

This clone appeared a few times. The sequenced fragment ends 3 residues before the CDR3 boundary, so the rest is inferred from the germline J gene. V is TRBV13 and J is TRBJ2-3, with 8 nucleotides matching TRBD1. CDR1 PRHDT and CDR2 FYEKMQ come from the germline V gene (reference sequence). This CDR3 is 18 amino acids long. Incomplete CDR3 DNA: TGTGCCAGCAGCTTGGGTGGACAGGGCGCATCAAGCAATCAGCCG. It codes for CASSLGGQGASSNQP. The whole CDR3 protein reads CASSLGGQGASSNQPQYF.

This clone was counted many times. The read stops 3 residues short of the end of the CDR3; the missing end is completed from the germline J gene. The chain combines TRBV29-1 with TRBJ1-2, with 8 bases that match TRBD1. CDR1 and CDR2 (germline): SQVTM, ANQGSEA. This CDR3 has 11 residues. The CDR3 loop reads CSVGTGHGYTF. CDR3 DNA (partial): TGCAGCGTTGGGACAGGGCACGGC.

This clone was observed many times. The junction departs from germline at one end; a sequencing error may be responsible. Read coverage stops 3 residues before the CDR3 terminus; the germline J gene supplies the remainder. This chain connects TRBV4-2 to TRBJ2-2; 7 bases match TRBD1. Germline CDR1 and CDR2: LGHNA and YNFKEQ. This CDR3 region has 15 residues. The CDR3 protein is CASSQEGGDTGELFF. The part of the CDR3 DNA that was read is TGCGCCAGCAGCCAAGAAGGGGGCGACACCGGGGAG.

This clone was seen at least ten times. The read gets to within 3 residues of the CDR3 end, and the germline J gene fills in the rest. In the same sample, other DNA sequences code for this CDR3. V and J are TRBV2 and TRBJ1-4; 9 nucleotides agree with TRBD1. This CDR3 spans 14 amino acids. Germline V gene lookup returns CDR1 SNHLY and CDR2 FYNNEI. J gave up 7 bases and V 5 bases, and 5 bases lay outside the gene matches. The CDR3: CASSSTGGSEKLFF. The covered CDR3 bases are TGTGCCAGCAGTTCTACAGGGGGCAGTGAAAAA.